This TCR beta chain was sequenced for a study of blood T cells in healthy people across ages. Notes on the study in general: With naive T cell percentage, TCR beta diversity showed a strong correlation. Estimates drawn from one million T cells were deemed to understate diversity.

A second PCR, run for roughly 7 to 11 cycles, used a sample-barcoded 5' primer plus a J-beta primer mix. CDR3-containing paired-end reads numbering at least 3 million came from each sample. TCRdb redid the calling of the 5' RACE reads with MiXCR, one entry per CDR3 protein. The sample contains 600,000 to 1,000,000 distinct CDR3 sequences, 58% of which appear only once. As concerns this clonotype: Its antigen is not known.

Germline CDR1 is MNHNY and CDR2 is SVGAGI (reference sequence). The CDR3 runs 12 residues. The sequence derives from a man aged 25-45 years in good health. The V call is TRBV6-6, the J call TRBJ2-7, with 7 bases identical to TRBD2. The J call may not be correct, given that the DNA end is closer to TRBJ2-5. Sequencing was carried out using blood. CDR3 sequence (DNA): TGTGCCAGCAGAATAGCGGGAGAGACCCAGTACTTC. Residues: CASRIAGETQYF.